This T cell receptor beta chain was observed in a study of shared clonotypes between healthy human individuals. Methods used by the authors: ImmunoSEQ supplied junction-only sequences lacking quality scores, so filtering was different. Measured with immunoSEQ multiplex PCR; TCRdb has only the in-frame clones, and not every one. D and trimming were read from the DNA, whereas the V and J calls and clone size are those reported in that table. This sample has millions of clones, with 93% found just once. V shed 1 base and J 3 bases; nucleotides not matched to a gene: 6. The CDR3 has 15 amino acids. CDR1 is SGHNT, CDR2 YYREEE, per germline (reference sequence). CD45RA+ naive and CD45RA-negative memory subsets were separated from CD4+ cells.

The TCR comes from a man younger than 35 in good health. Some clones in this sample may be carry-over from other donors' samples. V and J are TRBV5-4 and TRBJ2-7; 8 nucleotides agree with TRBD2. Sequencing input: naive CD4+ T cells from PBMCs. Subset specified: CD45RA+ positively selected. DNA for the CDR3: TGTGCCAGCAGCTTGTGGTCCGCGGGAGGCTACGAGCAGTACTTC. It yields the protein CASSLWSAGGYEQYF.